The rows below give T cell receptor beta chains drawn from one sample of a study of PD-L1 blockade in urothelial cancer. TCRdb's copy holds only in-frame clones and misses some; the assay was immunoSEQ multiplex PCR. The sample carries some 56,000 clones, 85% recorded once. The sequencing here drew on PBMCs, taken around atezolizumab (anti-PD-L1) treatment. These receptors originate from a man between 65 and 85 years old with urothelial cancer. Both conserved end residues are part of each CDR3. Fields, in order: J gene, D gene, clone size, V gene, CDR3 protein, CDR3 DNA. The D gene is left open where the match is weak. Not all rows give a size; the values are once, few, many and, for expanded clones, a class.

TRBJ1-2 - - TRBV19 CASSIPGANGYTF TGTGCCAGTAGTATTCCAGGGGCCAACGGCTACACCTTC
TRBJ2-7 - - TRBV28 CASSFGRAVDRSYEQYF TGTGCCAGCAGTTTTGGGCGAGCAGTTGATAGGTCCTACGAGCAGTACTTC
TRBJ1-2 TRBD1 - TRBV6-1 CASSGQGGYGYTF TGTGCCAGCAGTGGACAGGGAGGCTATGGCTACACCTTC
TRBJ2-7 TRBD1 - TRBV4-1 CASSQDRTQTGIYEQYF TGCGCCAGCAGCCAAGATCGCACACAGACAGGGATTTACGAGCAGTACTTC
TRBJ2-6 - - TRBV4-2 CASSFQGTNSGANVLTF TGTGCCAGCAGCTTCCAGGGGACGAACTCTGGGGCCAACGTCCTGACTTTC
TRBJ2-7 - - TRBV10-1 CASSDGRSANEQYF TGCGCCAGCAGTGATGGCAGGTCGGCTAACGAGCAGTACTTC
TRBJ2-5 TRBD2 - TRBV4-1 CASSQPSSGPPGETQYF TGCGCCAGCAGCCAACCATCTAGCGGACCCCCCGGGGAGACCCAGTACTTC
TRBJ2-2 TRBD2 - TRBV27 CASSLRLAGNTGELFF TGTGCCAGCAGTTTACGACTAGCGGGGAACACCGGGGAGCTGTTTTTT
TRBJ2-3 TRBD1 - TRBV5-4 CASSFPGQDGDTQYF TGTGCCAGCAGCTTTCCGGGACAGGATGGGGATACGCAGTATTTT
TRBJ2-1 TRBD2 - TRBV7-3 CASSLWLAGENEQFF TGTGCCAGCAGCTTATGGCTAGCGGGAGAAAATGAGCAGTTCTTC
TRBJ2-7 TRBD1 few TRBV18 CASSPQGQGVSYEQYF TGTGCCAGCTCACCACAGGGACAGGGGGTTTCCTACGAGCAGTACTTC
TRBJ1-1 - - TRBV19 CASNPGLNTEAFF TGTGCCAGTAATCCAGGGCTGAACACTGAAGCTTTCTTT
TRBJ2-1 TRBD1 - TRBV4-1 CASSPLDRGHSNEQFF TGCGCCAGCAGCCCCTTGGACAGGGGGCATAGTAATGAGCAGTTCTTC
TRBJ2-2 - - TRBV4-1 CASSQERGRLAGTGELFF TGCGCCAGCAGCCAAGAACGGGGGAGGCTAGCTGGCACCGGGGAGCTGTTTTTT
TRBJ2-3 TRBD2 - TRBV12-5 CASGPNLVVAGGQRYAYF TGTGCTAGTGGTCCGAACCTCGTGGTAGCGGGAGGGCAGAGATACGCGTATTTT
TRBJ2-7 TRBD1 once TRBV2 CASRAPRGRGPYEQYF TGTGCCAGCAGGGCCCCCAGGGGGCGGGGCCCCTACGAGCAGTACTTC
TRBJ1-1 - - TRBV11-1 CASSLAVADTEAFF TGTGCCAGCAGCTTAGCGGTTGCAGACACTGAAGCTTTCTTT
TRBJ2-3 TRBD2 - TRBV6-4 CASSLTSGTDTQYF TGTGCCAGCAGCTTGACTAGCGGGACAGATACGCAGTATTTT
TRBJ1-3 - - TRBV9 CASSVASGAGNTIYF TGTGCCAGCAGCGTAGCTAGCGGGGCTGGAAACACCATATATTTT
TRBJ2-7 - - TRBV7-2 CASSRDRNSYEQYF TGTGCCAGCAGCCGAGACAGAAATTCCTACGAGCAGTACTTC
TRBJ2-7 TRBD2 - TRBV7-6 CASSPTSVGEQYF TGTGCCAGCAGCCCCACTAGCGTCGGCGAGCAGTACTTC
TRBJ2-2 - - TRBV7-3 CASSLTSSRGTGELFF TGTGCCAGCAGCTTAACTTCCAGCCGCGGCACCGGGGAGCTGTTTTTT
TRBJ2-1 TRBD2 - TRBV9 CASSVETSGGNEQFF TGTGCCAGCAGCGTAGAGACTAGCGGGGGGAATGAGCAGTTCTTC
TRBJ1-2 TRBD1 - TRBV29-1 CSAGQGRNGYTF TGCAGCGCGGGACAGGGGAGGAATGGCTACACCTTC
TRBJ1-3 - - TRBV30 CAWGPSGGNTIYF TGTGCCTGGGGGCCTTCGGGGGGAAACACCATATATTTT
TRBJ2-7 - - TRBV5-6 CASSLMIRRDSYEQYF TGTGCCAGCAGCTTGATGATAAGGCGGGACTCCTACGAGCAGTACTTC
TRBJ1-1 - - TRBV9 CASSPKGGAVTEAFF TGTGCCAGCTCACCAAAAGGGGGGGCGGTCACTGAAGCTTTCTTT
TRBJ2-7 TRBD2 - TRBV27 CASSALGGLAGTVSYEQYF TGTGCCAGCAGTGCCCTAGGCGGCCTAGCGGGCACCGTTTCCTACGAGCAGTACTTC
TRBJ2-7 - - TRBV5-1 CASSIGSEQYF TGCGCCAGCAGCATTGGCTCCGAGCAGTACTTC
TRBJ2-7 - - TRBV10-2 CASGDIFISEQYF TGCGCCAGCGGGGACATATTTATCTCCGAGCAGTACTTC
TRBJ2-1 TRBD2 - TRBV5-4 CASSIAGTSGNPRLF TGTGCCAGCAGCATAGCCGGGACTAGCGGGAACCCGCGGCTCTTC
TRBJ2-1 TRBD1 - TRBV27 CASRKARDRGLDEQFF TGTGCCAGCAGAAAGGCCCGGGACAGGGGGCTCGATGAGCAGTTCTTC
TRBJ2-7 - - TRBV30 CAWSVGQGLSEQYF TGTGCCTGGAGTGTAGGGCAGGGTTTAAGCGAGCAGTACTTC